The T cell receptor beta chain under discussion was sequenced for a study of blood T cell repertoires in COVID-19. This clone was counted once. Clones were sequenced by immunoSEQ multiplex PCR, and TCRdb holds only the in-frame ones, with some missing. This sample has around 100,000 clones, with roughly 84% found just once. Per the germline V gene, CDR1 is LGHDT and CDR2 is YNNKEL (reference sequence). V was trimmed by 0 bases and J by 10 bases, leaving 12 bases between them. CDR3 length: 13 amino acids. The sample taken for sequencing was peripheral blood. The clonotype was recovered from a man in his 70s with active or convalescent COVID-19. The gene calls are TRBV3-1 (or the pseudogene TRBV3-2) and TRBJ1-2; D is unclear. The CDR3 sequence: CASSQEGGYDYTF. The CDR3 nucleotides read TGTGCCAGCAGCCAAGAAGGAGGCTACGACTACACCTTC.